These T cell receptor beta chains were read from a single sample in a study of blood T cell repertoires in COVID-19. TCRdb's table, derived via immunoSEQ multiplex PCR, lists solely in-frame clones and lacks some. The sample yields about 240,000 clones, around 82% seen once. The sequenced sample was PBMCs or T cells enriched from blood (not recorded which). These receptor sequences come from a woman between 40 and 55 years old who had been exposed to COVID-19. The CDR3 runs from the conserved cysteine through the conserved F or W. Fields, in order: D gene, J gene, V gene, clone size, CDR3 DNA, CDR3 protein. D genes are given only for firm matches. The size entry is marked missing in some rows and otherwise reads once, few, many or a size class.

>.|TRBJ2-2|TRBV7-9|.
TGTGCCAGCAGCCCCCGGCTCAGGGCGCGCACCGGGGAGCTGTTTTTT
CASSPRLRARTGELFF
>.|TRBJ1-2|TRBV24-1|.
TGTGCCACCAGTGACTACAGTTATGGCTACACCTTC
CATSDYSYGYTF
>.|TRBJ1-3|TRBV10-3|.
TGTGCCATAGGAACAGGGTCAAGCTCTGGAAACACCATATATTTT
CAIGTGSSSGNTIYF
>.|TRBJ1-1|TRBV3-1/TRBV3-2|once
TGTGCCAGCAGCTACGGGAGAGGCACTGAAGCTTTCTTT
CASSYGRGTEAFF
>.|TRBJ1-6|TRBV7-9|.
TGTGCCAGCAGTCGACCGGGACTGTATAATTCACCCCTCCACTTT
CASSRPGLYNSPLHF
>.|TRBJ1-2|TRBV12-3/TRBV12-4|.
TGTGCCAGCAGTTTCAGGCCCATGATGGGCTACACCTTC
CASSFRPMMGYTF
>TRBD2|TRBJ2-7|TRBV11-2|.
TGTGCCAGCAGCCGGCTAGCGGTGGGGATCTACGAGCAGTACTTC
CASSRLAVGIYEQYF
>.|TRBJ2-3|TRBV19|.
TGTGCCAGTACTCAGCCAGGGCATACGCAGTATTTT
CASTQPGHTQYF
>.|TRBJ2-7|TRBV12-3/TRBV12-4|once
TGTGCCGTGCGGACAGACTCCTACGAGCAGTACTTC
CAVRTDSYEQYF
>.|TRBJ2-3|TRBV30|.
TGTGCCTGGGGACTCCCCCTGGCCACAGATACGCAGTATTTT
CAWGLPLATDTQYF
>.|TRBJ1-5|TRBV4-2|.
TGTGCCAGCAGCCAGGACATAAGAGCGAATCAGCCCCAGCATTTT
CASSQDIRANQPQHF
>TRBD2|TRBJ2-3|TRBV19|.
TGTGCCAGTAGTATGCTAGCGGGGGGTGAAGATACGCAGTATTTT
CASSMLAGGEDTQYF
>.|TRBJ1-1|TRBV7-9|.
TGTGCCAGCAGCTTAGGGGGCAAGAACACTGAAGCTTTCTTT
CASSLGGKNTEAFF
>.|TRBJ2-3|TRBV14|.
TGTGCCAGCAGCCAAGAACGGGGGAACACAGATACGCAGTATTTT
CASSQERGNTDTQYF
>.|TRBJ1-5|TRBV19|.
TGTGCCAGTAGTGGCGGGCCCGATCAGCCCCAGCATTTT
CASSGGPDQPQHF
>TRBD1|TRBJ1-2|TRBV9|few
TGTGCCAGCAGCGTAGCCGTCAGGGGGCATGGCTACACCTTC
CASSVAVRGHGYTF
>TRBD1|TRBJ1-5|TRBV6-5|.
TGTGCCAGCAGGAGCACAGGGGTAGGTAATCAGCCCCAGCATTTT
CASRSTGVGNQPQHF
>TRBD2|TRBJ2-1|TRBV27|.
TGTGCCACTCGACTAGCGGGGGGGCTTTTAGGCAATGAGCAGTTCTTC
CATRLAGGLLGNEQFF
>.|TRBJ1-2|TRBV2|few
TGTGCCAGCAGTGATGAAGCAACTAACTATGGCTACACCTTC
CASSDEATNYGYTF
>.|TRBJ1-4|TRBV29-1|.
TGCAGCGTTGAGGGCCCCGACGAAAAACTGTTTTTT
CSVEGPDEKLFF
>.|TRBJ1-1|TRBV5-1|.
TGCGCCAGCAGCTTGGGGACAATTAAGGACACTGAAGCTTTCTTT
CASSLGTIKDTEAFF
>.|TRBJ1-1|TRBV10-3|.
TGTGCCATCAGTGCACAGGTTGGCACTGAAGCTTTCTTT
CAISAQVGTEAFF
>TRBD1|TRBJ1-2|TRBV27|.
TGTGCCAGCAGTTTATTCCCCGACAGGGCTAATGGCTACACCTTC
CASSLFPDRANGYTF
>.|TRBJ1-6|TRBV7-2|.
TGTGCCAGCACCCCAAACTCCGATTCACCCCTCCACTTT
CASTPNSDSPLHF
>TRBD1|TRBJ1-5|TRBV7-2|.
TGTGCCAGCAGCAGGGGGACAGTAGATCAGCCCCAGCATTTT
CASSRGTVDQPQHF
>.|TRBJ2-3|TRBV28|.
TGTGCCAGCAGTTTAGGGGGGTACACAGATACGCAGTATTTT
CASSLGGYTDTQYF
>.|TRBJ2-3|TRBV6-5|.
TGTGCCAGCAAGGTACAGGGTTCCACAGATACGCAGTATTTT
CASKVQGSTDTQYF
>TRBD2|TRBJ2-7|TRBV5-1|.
TGCGCCAGCAGCTTGGTCGAGACTAGCGGATTCTACGAGCAGTACTTC
CASSLVETSGFYEQYF
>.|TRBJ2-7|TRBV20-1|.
TGCAGTGCTAGTCGCAGGGCGGACGAGCAGTACTTC
CSASRRADEQYF
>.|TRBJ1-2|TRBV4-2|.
TGTGCCAGCAGCCAAGATAGGGTACAGGGAGTTTTTGGCTACACCTTC
CASSQDRVQGVFGYTF
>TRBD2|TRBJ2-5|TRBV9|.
TGTGCCAGCAGCGTAGGGATCGCCAGCGGGGGGGAGACCCAGTACTTC
CASSVGIASGGETQYF
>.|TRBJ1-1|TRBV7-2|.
TGTGCCAGCAGCTTTAGTTCTGGGGGGGGGACTGAAGCTTTCTTT
CASSFSSGGGTEAFF
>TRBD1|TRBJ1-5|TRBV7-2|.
TGTGCCAGCAGCTTTTGGACAGGGGGAGATCAGCCCCAGCATTTT
CASSFWTGGDQPQHF
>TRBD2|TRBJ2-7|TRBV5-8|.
TGTGCCAGCAGCTTGGGCCCCACTAGCGGGGGGGCCTTTATCTACGAGCAGTACTTC
CASSLGPTSGGAFIYEQYF
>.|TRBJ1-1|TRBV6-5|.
TGTGCCGGGGCCGACCGGGGGGCTGGGAACACTGAAGCTTTCTTT
CAGADRGAGNTEAFF
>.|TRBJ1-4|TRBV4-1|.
TGCGCCAGCAGCCAATGGGGCAGATACGATGAAAAACTGTTTTTT
CASSQWGRYDEKLFF
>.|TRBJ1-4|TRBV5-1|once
TGCGCCAGCAGCTTAGGGGGGGCAACTAATGAAAAACTGTTTTTT
CASSLGGATNEKLFF
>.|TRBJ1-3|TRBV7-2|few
TGTGCCAGCAGGGAGGGAGGCTCTGGAAACACCATATATTTT
CASREGGSGNTIYF
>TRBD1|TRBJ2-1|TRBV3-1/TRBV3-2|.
TGTGCCAGCAGCCAACGGCTCGGGACAGCCTACAATGAGCAGTTCTTC
CASSQRLGTAYNEQFF
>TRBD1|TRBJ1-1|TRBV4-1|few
TGCGCCAGCAGCCAAGTCCCGGGACAGGGAGGGGGGAACACTGAAGCTTTCTTT
CASSQVPGQGGGNTEAFF
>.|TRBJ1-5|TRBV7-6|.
TGTGCCAGCAGCTCGGAGGGAAAAAATCAGCCCCAGCATTTT
CASSSEGKNQPQHF
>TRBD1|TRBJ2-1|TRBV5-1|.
TGCGCCAGCAGCACGACAGGGGATTTAGGGTACAATGAGCAGTTCTTC
CASSTTGDLGYNEQFF
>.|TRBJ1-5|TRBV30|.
TGTGCCTGGAGTCTTATGGGGGGGGGCAATCAGCCCCAGCATTTT
CAWSLMGGGNQPQHF
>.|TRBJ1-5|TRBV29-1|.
TGCAGCGTTACGGGGGGGGGCCCCGATCAGCCCCAGCATTTT
CSVTGGGPDQPQHF
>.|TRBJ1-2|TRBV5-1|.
TGCGCCAGCAGTGCCGACAGTGGTATAGGCTACACCTTC
CASSADSGIGYTF
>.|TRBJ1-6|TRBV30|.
TGTGCCTGGGCGTTCGGGAGCTCCTATAATTCACCCCTCCACTTT
CAWAFGSSYNSPLHF
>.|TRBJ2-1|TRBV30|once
TGTGCCTGGAGTAACAGCGGTCGATGGGAGCAGTTCTTC
CAWSNSGRWEQFF
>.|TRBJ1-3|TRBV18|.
TGTGCCAGCTCATCAGCCACAGCATACCACTCTGGAAACACCATATATTTT
CASSSATAYHSGNTIYF
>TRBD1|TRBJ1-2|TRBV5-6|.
TGTGCCAGCAGCTTGCGACAGGGCGATGGCTACACCTTC
CASSLRQGDGYTF
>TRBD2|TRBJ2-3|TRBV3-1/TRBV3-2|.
TGTGCCAGCAGCCAGGGACTAGCGGGGGAGAACACAGATACGCAGTATTTT
CASSQGLAGENTDTQYF
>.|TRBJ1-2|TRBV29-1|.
TGCAGCGTTGAAGAGGGCCGTTTC
CSVEEGRF
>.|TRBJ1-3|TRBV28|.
TGTGCCAGCAGTCGACAGGCCGGTGGGTCTGGAAACACCATATATTTT
CASSRQAGGSGNTIYF
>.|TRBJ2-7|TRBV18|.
TGTGCCAGCTCACCACTCCCGACAGTTTCCTACGAGCAGTACTTC
CASSPLPTVSYEQYF
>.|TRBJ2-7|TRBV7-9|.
TGTGCCAGCAGCGACGATGGAGGGGTCGGGGAGCAGTACTTC
CASSDDGGVGEQYF
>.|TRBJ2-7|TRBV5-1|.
TGCGCCAGCAGCGACTCATACGAGCAGTACTTC
CASSDSYEQYF
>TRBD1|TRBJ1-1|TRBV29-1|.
TGCAGCGCCCGAGGGGGACAGTGGGGCACTGAAGCTTTCTTT
CSARGGQWGTEAFF
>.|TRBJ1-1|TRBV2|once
TGTGCCAGCAGTCCGACACGGAACACTGAAGCTTTCTTT
CASSPTRNTEAFF